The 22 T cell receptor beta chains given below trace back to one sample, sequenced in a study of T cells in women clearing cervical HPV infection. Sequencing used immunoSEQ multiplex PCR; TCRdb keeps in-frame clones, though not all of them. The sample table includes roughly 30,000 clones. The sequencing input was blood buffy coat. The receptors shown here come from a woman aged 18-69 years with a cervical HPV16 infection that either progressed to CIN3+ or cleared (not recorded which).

The CDR3 bases that were read are TGTGCCAGCTCACCAGACGGGACAGAAAACTTCAATACC. It codes for CASSPDGTENFNT. The CDR3, in full, reads CASSPDGTENFNTYTF. The J gene is TRBJ1-2, the V gene TRBV18, with 7 bases lining up with TRBD1. The CDR3 goes on 3 residues after the read ends, and that part is filled in from the germline J gene. The CDR3 sequence is 16 residues long. Per germline, CDR1 KGHSH and CDR2 LQKENI.

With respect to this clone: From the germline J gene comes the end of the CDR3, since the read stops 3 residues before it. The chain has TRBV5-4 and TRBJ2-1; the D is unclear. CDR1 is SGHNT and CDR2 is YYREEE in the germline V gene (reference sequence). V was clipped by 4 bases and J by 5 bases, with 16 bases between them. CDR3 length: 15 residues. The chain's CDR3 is CASSPSGDRDNEQFF. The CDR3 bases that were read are TGTGCCAGCAGCCCATCCGGAGACCGGGACAATGAG.

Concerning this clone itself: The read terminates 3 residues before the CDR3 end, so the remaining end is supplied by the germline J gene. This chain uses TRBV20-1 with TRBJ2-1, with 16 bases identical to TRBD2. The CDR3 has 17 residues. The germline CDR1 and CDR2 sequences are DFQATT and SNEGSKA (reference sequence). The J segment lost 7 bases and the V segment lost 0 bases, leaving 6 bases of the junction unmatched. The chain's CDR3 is CSARDHMGLAGGNEQFF. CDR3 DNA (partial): TGCAGTGCTAGAGACCACATGGGACTAGCGGGGGGGAATGAG.

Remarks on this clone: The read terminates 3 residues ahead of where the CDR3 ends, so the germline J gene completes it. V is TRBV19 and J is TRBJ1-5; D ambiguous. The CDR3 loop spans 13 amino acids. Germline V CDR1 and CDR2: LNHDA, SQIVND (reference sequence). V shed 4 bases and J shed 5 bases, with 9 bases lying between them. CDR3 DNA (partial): TGTGCCAGTAGTAGCTATCCTGATCAGCCC. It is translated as CASSSYPDQP. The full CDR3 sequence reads CASSSYPDQPQHF.

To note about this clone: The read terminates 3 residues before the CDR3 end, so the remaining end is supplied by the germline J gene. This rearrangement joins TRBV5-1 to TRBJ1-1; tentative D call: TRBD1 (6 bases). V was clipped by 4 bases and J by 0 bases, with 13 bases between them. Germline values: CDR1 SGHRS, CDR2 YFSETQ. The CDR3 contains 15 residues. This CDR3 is CASSTHGQMNTEAFF. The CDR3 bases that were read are TGCGCCAGCAGCACCCATGGACAGATGAACACTGAA.

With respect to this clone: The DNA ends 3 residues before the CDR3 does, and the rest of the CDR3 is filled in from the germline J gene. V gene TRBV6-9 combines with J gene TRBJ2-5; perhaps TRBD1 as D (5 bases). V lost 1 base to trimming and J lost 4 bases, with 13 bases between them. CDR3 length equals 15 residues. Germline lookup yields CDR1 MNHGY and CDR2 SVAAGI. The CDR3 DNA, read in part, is TGTGCCAGCAGTTATTTGTCCAGGGTGGGAGAGACC. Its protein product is CASSYLSRVGET. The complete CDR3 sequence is CASSYLSRVGETQYF.

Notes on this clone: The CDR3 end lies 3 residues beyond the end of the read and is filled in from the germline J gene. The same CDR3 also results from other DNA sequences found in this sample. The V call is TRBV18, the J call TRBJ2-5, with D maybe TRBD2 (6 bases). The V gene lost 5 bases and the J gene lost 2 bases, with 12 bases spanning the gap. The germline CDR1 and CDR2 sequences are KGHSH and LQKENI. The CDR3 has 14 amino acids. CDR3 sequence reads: CASSSGLVQETQYF. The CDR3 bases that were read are TGTGCCAGCTCATCGGGACTCGTTCAAGAGACC.

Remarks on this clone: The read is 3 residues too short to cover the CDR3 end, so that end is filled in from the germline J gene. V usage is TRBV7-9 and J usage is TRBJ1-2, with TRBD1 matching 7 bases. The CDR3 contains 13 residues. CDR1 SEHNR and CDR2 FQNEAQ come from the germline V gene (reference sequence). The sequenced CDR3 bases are TGTGCCAGCAGCCCGGGACAGCTCTACGAC. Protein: CASSPGQLYD. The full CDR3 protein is CASSPGQLYDYTF. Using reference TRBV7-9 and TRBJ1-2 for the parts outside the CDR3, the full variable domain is DTGVSQNPRHKITKRGQNVTFRCDPISEHNRLYWYRQTLGQGPEFLTYFQNEAQLEKSRLLSDRFSAERPKGSFSTLEIQRTEQGDSAMYLCASSPGQLYDYTFGSGTRLTVV.

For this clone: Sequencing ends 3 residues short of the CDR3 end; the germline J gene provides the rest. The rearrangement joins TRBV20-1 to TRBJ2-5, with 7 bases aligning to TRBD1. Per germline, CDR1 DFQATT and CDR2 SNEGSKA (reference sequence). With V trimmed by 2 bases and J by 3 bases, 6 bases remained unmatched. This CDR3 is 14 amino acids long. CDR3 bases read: TGCAGTGCTAGACTAGGGGGCCAGGAAGAGACC. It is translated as CSARLGGQEET. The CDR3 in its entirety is CSARLGGQEETQYF.

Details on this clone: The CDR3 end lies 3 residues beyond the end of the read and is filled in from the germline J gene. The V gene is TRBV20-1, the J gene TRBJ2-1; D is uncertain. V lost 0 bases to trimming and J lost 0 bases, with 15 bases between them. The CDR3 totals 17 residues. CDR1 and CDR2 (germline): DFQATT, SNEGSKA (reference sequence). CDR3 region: CSARDGFAESSYNEQFF. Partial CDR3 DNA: TGCAGTGCTAGAGATGGGTTCGCGGAAAGCTCCTACAATGAG.

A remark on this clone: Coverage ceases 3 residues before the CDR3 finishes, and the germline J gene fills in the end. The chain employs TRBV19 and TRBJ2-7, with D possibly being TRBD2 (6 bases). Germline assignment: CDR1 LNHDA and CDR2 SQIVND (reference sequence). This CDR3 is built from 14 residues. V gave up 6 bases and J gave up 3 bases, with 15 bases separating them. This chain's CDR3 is CASRKQLASYEQYF. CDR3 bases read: TGTGCCAGTAGAAAACAGCTAGCGAGCTACGAG. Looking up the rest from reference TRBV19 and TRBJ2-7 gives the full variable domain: DGGITQSPKYLFRKEGQNVTLSCEQNLNHDAMYWYRQDPGQGLRLIYYSQIVNDFQKGDIAEGYSVSREKKESFPLTVTSAQKNPTAFYLCASRKQLASYEQYFGPGTRLTVT.

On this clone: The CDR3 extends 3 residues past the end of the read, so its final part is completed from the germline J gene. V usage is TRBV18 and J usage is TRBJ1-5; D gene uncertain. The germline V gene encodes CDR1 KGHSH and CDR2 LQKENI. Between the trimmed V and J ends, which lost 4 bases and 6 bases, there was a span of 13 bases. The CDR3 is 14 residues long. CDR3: CASSLHSTGQPQHF. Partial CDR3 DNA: TGTGCCAGCTCACTCCATAGTACGGGTCAGCCC. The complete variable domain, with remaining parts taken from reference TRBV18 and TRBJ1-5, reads NAGVMQNPRHLVRRRGQEARLRCSPMKGHSHVYWYRQLPEEGLKFMVYLQKENIIDESGMPKERFSAEFPKEGPSILRIQQVVRGDSAAYFCASSLHSTGQPQHFGDGTRLSIL.

CDR3 loop: CASSPSRGNQETQYF. Partial CDR3 DNA: TGTGCCAGCAGTCCCAGCCGGGGAAACCAAGAGACC. This chain connects TRBV7-2 to TRBJ2-5, with a weak D call TRBD2 (5 bases). The CDR3 end falls 3 residues outside the read, so it is completed with the germline J gene. Trimming shortened V by 6 bases and J by 0 bases, and 14 bases separated the two germline ends. Germline V gene data show CDR1 as SGHTA and CDR2 as FQGNSA. The CDR3 contains 15 residues.

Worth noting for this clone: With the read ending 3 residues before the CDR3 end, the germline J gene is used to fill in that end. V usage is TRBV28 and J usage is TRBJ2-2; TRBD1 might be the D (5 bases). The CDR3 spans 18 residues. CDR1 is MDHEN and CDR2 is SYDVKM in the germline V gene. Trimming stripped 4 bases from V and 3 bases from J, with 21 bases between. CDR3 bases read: TGTGCCAGCAGTTCCCCTAGTACAAGGGGCAAGTACACCGGGGAG. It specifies CASSSPSTRGKYTGE. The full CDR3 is CASSSPSTRGKYTGELFF. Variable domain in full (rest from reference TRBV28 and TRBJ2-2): DVKVTQSSRYLVKRTGEKVFLECVQDMDHENMFWYRQDPGLGLRLIYFSYDVKMKEKGDIPEGYSVSREKKERFSLILESASTNQTSMYLCASSSPSTRGKYTGELFFGEGSRLTVL.

The CDR3 sequence is CASSTLAGGPNDYTF. The sequenced CDR3 bases are TGTGCCAGCAGTACACTAGCGGGGGGCCCCAATGAC. V is TRBV6-7 and J is TRBJ1-2; weak D call: TRBD1 (6 bases). The read is 3 residues too short to cover the CDR3 end, so that end is filled in from the germline J gene. TRBV6-7 qualifies as an ORF whose function is uncertain. The CDR3 is made up of 15 amino acids.

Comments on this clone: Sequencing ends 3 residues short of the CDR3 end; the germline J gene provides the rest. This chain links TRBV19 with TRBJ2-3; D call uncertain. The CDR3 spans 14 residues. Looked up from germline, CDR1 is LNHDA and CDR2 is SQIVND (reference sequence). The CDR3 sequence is CASSTSGLGQPQYF. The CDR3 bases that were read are TGTGCCAGTAGTACCTCCGGTTTAGGGCAGCCG.

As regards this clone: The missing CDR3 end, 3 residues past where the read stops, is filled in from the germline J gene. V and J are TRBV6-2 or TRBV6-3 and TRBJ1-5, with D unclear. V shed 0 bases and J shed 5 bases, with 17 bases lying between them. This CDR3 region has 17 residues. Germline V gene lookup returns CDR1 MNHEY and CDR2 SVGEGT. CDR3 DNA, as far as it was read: TGTGCCAGCAGTTACTCGAAAGGCAAGGGTTCGGATCAGCCC. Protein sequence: CASSYSKGKGSDQP. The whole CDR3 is CASSYSKGKGSDQPQHF.

This CDR3 is CASGARGVLDEQYF. The CDR3 bases that were read are TGTGCCAGCGGTGCGAGAGGGGTTCTCGACGAG. The chain couples TRBV6-1 to TRBJ2-7; D could derive from TRBD1 or TRBD2 (5 bases each). The read ends 3 residues early relative to the CDR3; the germline J gene fills the gap. The CDR3 spans 14 residues. Germline loops: CDR1 MNHNS, CDR2 SASEGT. Trimming took off 8 bases at V and 5 bases at J, with 19 bases between the two ends.

The DNA read from the CDR3 is TGTGCCAGCACCGGACTAGCGGGGTTAGATACG. This encodes CASTGLAGLDT. The whole CDR3 sequence reads CASTGLAGLDTQYF. The chain couples TRBV12-3 or TRBV12-4 to TRBJ2-3, with 12 bases that match TRBD2. Read sequence stops 3 residues before the CDR3 end, and the germline J gene provides the missing end. CDR3 size: 14 residues. Trimming at V came to 7 bases and at J to 5 bases, leaving 4 bases not matched to a gene.

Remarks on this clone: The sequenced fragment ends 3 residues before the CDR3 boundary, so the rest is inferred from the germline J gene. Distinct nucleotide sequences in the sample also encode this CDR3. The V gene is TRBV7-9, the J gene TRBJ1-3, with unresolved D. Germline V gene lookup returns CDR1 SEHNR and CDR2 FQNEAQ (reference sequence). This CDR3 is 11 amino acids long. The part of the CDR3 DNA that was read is TGTGCCAGCAGCTCCCATAGTACG. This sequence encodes CASSSHST. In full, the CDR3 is CASSSHSTIYF. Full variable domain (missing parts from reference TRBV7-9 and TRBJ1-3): DTGVSQNPRHKITKRGQNVTFRCDPISEHNRLYWYRQTLGQGPEFLTYFQNEAQLEKSRLLSDRFSAERPKGSFSTLEIQRTEQGDSAMYLCASSSHSTIYFGEGSWLTVV.

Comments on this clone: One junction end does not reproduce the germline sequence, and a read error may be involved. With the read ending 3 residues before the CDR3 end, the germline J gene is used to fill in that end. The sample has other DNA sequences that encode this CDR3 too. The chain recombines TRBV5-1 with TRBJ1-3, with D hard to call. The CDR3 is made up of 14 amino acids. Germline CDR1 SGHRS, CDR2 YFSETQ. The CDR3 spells CASSTGSSGNTIYF. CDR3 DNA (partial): TGCGCCAGCAGTACGGGGTCGTCTGGAAACACA.

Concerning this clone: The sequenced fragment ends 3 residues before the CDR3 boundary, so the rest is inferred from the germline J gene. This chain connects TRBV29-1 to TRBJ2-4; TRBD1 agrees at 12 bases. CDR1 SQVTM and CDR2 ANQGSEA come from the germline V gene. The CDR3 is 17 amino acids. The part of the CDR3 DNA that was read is TGCAGCGTTGAAGTCCTCCCTAGGGACAGGGGGCTCTATGGT. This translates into CSVEVLPRDRGLYG. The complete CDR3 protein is CSVEVLPRDRGLYGQYF.